The rows below give T cell receptor beta chains drawn from one sample of a study of neurological immune-mediated disorders. TCRdb fed the 5' RACE reads into MiXCR, producing one record per CDR3 protein. Of 25,000 to 30,000 distinct CDR3 sequences in the sample, around 21% are singletons; the top ten hold 25% to 30%. The sequencing sample was made of CD4+ T cells from blood. These receptor sequences come from a man in his forties or fifties with HTLV-1-associated myelopathy (HAM/TSP). Each CDR3 is given with its conserved first and last residue. The D gene is left open where the match is weak. Size is omitted from some rows. Given values are once, few, many or a class for expanded clones.

clone_size	d_call	v_call	j_call	cdr3_aa	cdr3_nt
.	.	TRBV5-5	TRBJ1-2	CASSWELGYGYTF	TGTGCCAGCAGCTGGGAGCTGGGCTATGGCTACACCTTC
many	.	TRBV6-6	TRBJ2-7	CASSPSTKQYF	TGTGCCAGCAGTCCCTCGACCAAGCAGTACTTC
many	.	TRBV25-1	TRBJ2-1	CASSGVGPVNEQFF	TGTGCCAGCAGTGGAGTTGGACCAGTCAATGAGCAGTTCTTC
.	.	TRBV5-6	TRBJ2-5	CVSSFFSETQYF	TGTGTCAGCAGCTTTTTTTCGGAGACCCAGTACTTC
many	.	TRBV6-5	TRBJ2-6	CASSGQVRLSGANVLTF	TGTGCCAGCAGCGGGCAGGTTCGTCTCTCTGGGGCCAACGTCCTGACTTTC
.	.	TRBV7-6	TRBJ1-6	CASSLVRGPGKNSPLHF	TGTGCCAGCAGCTTAGTTCGGGGCCCGGGGAAAAATTCACCCCTCCACTTT
.	.	TRBV5-1	TRBJ1-2	CASSTSGRGYTF	TGCGCCAGCAGCACGTCAGGGAGGGGCTACACCTTC
.	.	TRBV10-3	TRBJ1-5	CAISDGHDNQPQHF	TGTGCCATCAGTGACGGACACGACAATCAGCCCCAGCATTTT
many	.	TRBV9	TRBJ1-2	CASSDSRVGGTNLYGYTF	TGTGCCAGCAGCGACTCCCGGGTGGGGGGGACCAACCTTTATGGCTACACCTTC
many	.	TRBV25-1	TRBJ2-2	CASSSEYTGELFF	TGTGCCAGCAGTTCTGAGTACACCGGGGAGCTGTTTTTT
many	.	TRBV7-3	TRBJ1-1	CASSLTGNTEAFF	TGTGCCAGCAGCTTAACGGGGAACACTGAAGCTTTCTTT
many	.	TRBV5-1	TRBJ2-3	CASSLGRDTQYF	TGCGCCAGCAGCTTGGGGCGGGATACGCAGTATTTT
many	.	TRBV5-1	TRBJ2-7	CASSLGAGTSYEQYF	TGCGCCAGCAGCTTGGGGGCGGGGACCTCCTACGAGCAGTACTTC
few	.	TRBV6-1	TRBJ2-1	CASSEASPGGGHEQFF	TGTGCCAGCAGTGAAGCCTCCCCCGGGGGCGGCCATGAGCAGTTCTTC
many	.	TRBV12-3/TRBV12-4	TRBJ2-3	CASSLDSYTQYF	TGTGCCAGCAGTTTGGACAGCTATACGCAGTATTTT
many	.	TRBV5-1	TRBJ1-2	CASSLDLGPYGYTF	TGCGCCAGCAGCTTGGACTTGGGGCCCTATGGCTACACCTTC
many	.	TRBV20-1	TRBJ2-1	CSARGGGSYNEQFF	TGCAGTGCTAGGGGGGGAGGCTCCTACAATGAGCAGTTCTTC
many	.	TRBV5-1	TRBJ2-3	CASSDPGLGDTQYF	TGCGCCAGCAGCGACCCGGGCCTCGGGGATACGCAGTATTTT
many	TRBD2	TRBV7-2	TRBJ2-7	CASSLAGTSGSYEQYF	TGTGCCAGCAGCTTAGCTGGGACTAGCGGGAGTTACGAGCAGTACTTC
many	TRBD2	TRBV11-2	TRBJ2-1	CASSWGASGSHEQFF	TGTGCCAGCAGCTGGGGGGCTAGCGGGAGCCATGAGCAGTTCTTC
few	.	TRBV18	TRBJ1-3	CASSLNGQISGNTIYF	TGTGCCAGCTCACTTAACGGACAGATCTCTGGAAACACCATATATTTT
many	.	TRBV20-1	TRBJ1-3	CSAPRGNSGNTIYF	TGCAGTGCCCCGCGAGGGAACTCTGGAAACACCATATATTTT
many	TRBD1	TRBV5-1	TRBJ1-4	CASSSIRDRGEKLFF	TGCGCCAGCAGCTCAATCCGGGACAGGGGCGAAAAACTGTTTTTT
many	.	TRBV20-1	TRBJ1-1	CSARERHGTEAFF	TGCAGTGCTAGAGAACGACACGGGACTGAAGCTTTCTTT